This is a list of T cell receptor beta chains from one sample in a study of OX40 agonist ivuxolimab in advanced cancers. Measured with immunoSEQ multiplex PCR; TCRdb has only the in-frame clones, and not every one. Among some 8,000 clones, 70% to 80% were seen once, and the ten largest hold 17%. Sequenced here: CD4+ or CD8+ T cells sorted from blood, sampled in a trial of the OX40 agonist ivuxolimab. The receptor source for this set is an adult with an advanced solid tumor such as melanoma, head and neck, liver or kidney cancer. The CDR3 runs from the conserved cysteine through the conserved F or W.

V gene: TRBV2; CDR3 protein: CASIDGLYNEQFF
V gene: TRBV6-5; CDR3 protein: CASNVNYGYTF
V gene: TRBV29-1; CDR3 protein: CSVALAGGNYGYTF
V gene: TRBV9; CDR3 protein: CASSVVGTASYEQYF
V gene: TRBV5-1; CDR3 protein: CASSLIAGEETQYF
V gene: TRBV15; CDR3 protein: CATSNGGSSYNEQFF
V gene: TRBV4-1; CDR3 protein: CASSQGYHLVDEKLFF
V gene: TRBV7-7; CDR3 protein: CASSFGGPTDTQYF
V gene: TRBV5-1; CDR3 protein: CASSLGPSSYEQYF
V gene: TRBV28; CDR3 protein: CASSLRRGWGETQYF
V gene: TRBV21-1; CDR3 protein: CASTADRETSHEQYF
V gene: TRBV27; CDR3 protein: CASSSGVLNTEAFF
V gene: TRBV13; CDR3 protein: CASSLEAGNEQFF
V gene: TRBV27; CDR3 protein: CASRNTGGLRYEQYF
V gene: TRBV7-8; CDR3 protein: CASSLHQGPSYEQYF
V gene: TRBV7-9; CDR3 protein: CASSAPVREAFF
V gene: TRBV5-4; CDR3 protein: CASSLETGALSTDTQYF
V gene: TRBV7-6; CDR3 protein: CASSLGGGGITGELFF
V gene: TRBV7-3; CDR3 protein: CASSLKRGGTDTQYF
V gene: TRBV6-1; CDR3 protein: CASSELAGPKQYF
V gene: TRBV7-9; CDR3 protein: CASSYTQGLYGYTF
V gene: TRBV10-3; CDR3 protein: CAISAEAYNEQFF
V gene: TRBV7-9; CDR3 protein: CASNLDVEETQYF
V gene: TRBV4-3; CDR3 protein: CASSQDRADNEKLFF
V gene: TRBV9; CDR3 protein: CASSVEIGGNNEQFF
V gene: TRBV27; CDR3 protein: CASSLSGLLTEAFF
V gene: TRBV6-5; CDR3 protein: CASSYGGGSNQPQHF
V gene: TRBV5-1; CDR3 protein: CASSLGDRVYEQYF
V gene: TRBV5-1; CDR3 protein: CASSHLEETQYF
V gene: TRBV7-6; CDR3 protein: CASSSLVRGPNEKLFF
V gene: TRBV7-8; CDR3 protein: CASSQYRGPSYEQYF
V gene: TRBV4-2; CDR3 protein: CASSQGRQGSYEQYF
V gene: TRBV2; CDR3 protein: CASSPGQLNSPLHF
V gene: TRBV6-5; CDR3 protein: CASSYRDSSYNEQFF
V gene: TRBV10-2; CDR3 protein: CATRWEQGTDTQYF
V gene: TRBV15; CDR3 protein: CATSRDIAPDTQYF
V gene: TRBV2; CDR3 protein: CASITGTGRNQPQHF